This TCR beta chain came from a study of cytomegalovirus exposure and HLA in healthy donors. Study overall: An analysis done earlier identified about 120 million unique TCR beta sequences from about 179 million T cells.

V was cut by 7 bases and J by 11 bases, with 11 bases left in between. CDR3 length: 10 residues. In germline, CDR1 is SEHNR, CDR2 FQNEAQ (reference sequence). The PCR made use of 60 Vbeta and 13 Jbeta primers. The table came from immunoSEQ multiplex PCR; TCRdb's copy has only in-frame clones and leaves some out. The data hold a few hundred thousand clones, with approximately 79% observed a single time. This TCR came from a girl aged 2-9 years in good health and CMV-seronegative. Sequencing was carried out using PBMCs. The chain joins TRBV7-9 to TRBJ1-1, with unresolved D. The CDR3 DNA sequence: TGTGCCAGCACCACGGCGGTGGCTTTCTTT. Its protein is CASTTAVAFF. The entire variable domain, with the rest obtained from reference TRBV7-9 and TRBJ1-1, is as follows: DTGVSQNPRHKITKRGQNVTFRCDPISEHNRLYWYRQTLGQGPEFLTYFQNEAQLEKSRLLSDRFSAERPKGSFSTLEIQRTEQGDSAMYLCASTTAVAFFGQGTRLTVV.